Below, 21 T cell receptor beta chains from the same sample are listed, as sequenced in a study of T cell responses to AZD1222 COVID-19 vaccine. Libraries were prepared by immunoSEQ multiplex PCR; TCRdb keeps only in-frame clonotypes and omits some of them. The data show about 150,000 clones, with roughly nine tenths seen just once and more than 0.9% held by the top ten. The specimen was peripheral blood, collected 28 days after the second AZD1222 dose. These receptors all stem from an adult who received the AZD1222 COVID-19 vaccine.

The chain joins TRBV9 to TRBJ2-7, with a weak D call TRBD2 (6 bases). V lost 2 bases, J lost 3 bases, and 21 bases lay in between. This CDR3 has 17 amino acids. The germline V gene encodes CDR1 SGDLS and CDR2 YYNGEE. The CDR3 sequence is CASSVHPGGGAGYEQYF. The CDR3, as DNA: TGTGCCAGCAGCGTCCACCCCGGAGGAGGAGCGGGCTACGAGCAGTACTTC.

The V gene is TRBV14, the J gene TRBJ1-2; D not certain. Between the trimmed V and J ends, which lost 1 base and 5 bases, there was a span of 14 bases. Germline V CDR1 and CDR2: SGHDN, FVKESK. The CDR3 totals 15 residues. DNA of the CDR3: TGTGCCAGCAGCCAAGTCGGAGCCCAGATATATGGCTACACCTTC. Amino acid sequence: CASSQVGAQIYGYTF. Full variable domain (rest looked up from reference TRBV14 and TRBJ1-2): EAGVTQFPSHSVIEKGQTVTLRCDPISGHDNLYWYRRVMGKEIKFLLHFVKESKQDESGMPNNRFLAERTGGTYSTLKVQPAELEDSGVYFCASSQVGAQIYGYTFGSGTRLTVV.

The genes are TRBV24-1 and TRBJ1-2, with no clear D. This CDR3 has 14 amino acids. V lost 9 bases to trimming and J lost 2 bases, with 15 bases between them. Germline assignment: CDR1 KGHDR and CDR2 SFDVKD. In DNA form, the CDR3 reads TGTGCCACCTCAGGACGTACGAGAAACTATGGCTACACCTTC. It encodes CATSGRTRNYGYTF.

This chain uses TRBV5-5 with TRBJ2-7; no clear D gene. Germline lookup yields CDR1 SGHKS and CDR2 YYEKEE (reference sequence). This CDR3 comprises 14 residues. V was shortened by 2 bases and J by 0 bases, with 9 bases between the two germline ends. The chain's CDR3 is CASSFGNPSYEQYF. CDR3 nucleotides: TGTGCCAGCAGCTTCGGCAATCCCTCCTACGAGCAGTACTTC.

This chain links TRBV10-2 with TRBJ1-3; perhaps TRBD1 as D (6 bases). V was shortened by 6 bases and J by 6 bases, with 18 bases between the two germline ends. The CDR3 totals 15 residues. Looked up from germline, CDR1 is WSHSY and CDR2 is SAAADI. CDR3 protein: CASSLPRTVLNTIYF. The DNA of the CDR3 is TGCGCCAGCAGCCTACCCAGGACAGTCTTAAACACCATATATTTT.

The chain uses TRBV6-5 and TRBJ2-1, with unresolved D. The germline V gene has CDR1 MNHEY and CDR2 SVGAGI. There are 12 residues in the CDR3. Trimming removed 5 bases at V and 4 bases at J, with 6 bases between. The DNA of the CDR3 is TGTGCCAGCAGTCCCATTTACAATGAGCAGTTCTTC. Residues: CASSPIYNEQFF.

Written as DNA, the CDR3 is TGTGCCAGCAGTCATGGGCCTCCGTCTGCCTCCTACGAGCAGTACTTC. It is translated as CASSHGPPSASYEQYF. V usage is TRBV14 and J usage is TRBJ2-7; D gene unclear. Trimming left V 6 bases short and J 0 bases short, with 18 bases between. The CDR3 contains 16 residues. Germline V gene sequence: CDR1 SGHDN, CDR2 FVKESK.

CDR3 sequence: CAGRREQGVTF. In DNA, the CDR3 is TGTGCCGGGAGGAGGGAGCAGGGGGTCACCTTC. This rearrangement joins TRBV11-3 to TRBJ1-2; 7 bases align to TRBD1. The CDR3 totals 11 residues. Germline-derived CDR1 and CDR2 are SGHNT and YENEEA. The V gene end was trimmed by 11 bases and the J gene end by 13 bases; junction bases not matched to a gene: 13.

CDR3 DNA: TGTGCCAGCACCCCGGCGGGACACCCCAATCAGCCCCAGCATTTT. It yields the protein CASTPAGHPNQPQHF. The rearrangement uses TRBV6-5 and TRBJ1-5, with D possibly being TRBD1 (6 bases). V lost 7 bases and J lost 3, with 16 bases in between. Germline loops: CDR1 MNHEY, CDR2 SVGAGI. The CDR3 has 15 amino acids.

The chain couples TRBV5-6 to TRBJ2-7; tentatively, D is TRBD2 (6 bases). The CDR3 loop spans 16 amino acids. Trimming took 4 bases from V and 0 from J, leaving 17 bases between them. Germline V gene data show CDR1 as SGHDT and CDR2 as YYEEEE. The CDR3 loop is CASSGQTRTNSYEQYF. CDR3 in DNA: TGTGCCAGCAGCGGGCAGACTAGAACCAACTCCTACGAGCAGTACTTC.

In DNA form, the CDR3 reads TGTGCCAGCAGTCCTAGTGTAGCTTCCCCCAGCTCCTACGAGCAGTACTTC. Translating gives CASSPSVASPSSYEQYF. This chain uses TRBV4-2 with TRBJ2-7; D is undetermined. Trimming stripped 6 bases from V and 0 bases from J, with 21 bases between. This CDR3 is built from 17 residues. Per the germline V gene, CDR1 is LGHNA and CDR2 is YNFKEQ.

The rearrangement links TRBV18 to TRBJ2-7, with D possibly matching TRBD2 (6 bases). V was shortened by 3 bases and J by 3 bases, with 9 bases between the two germline ends. The CDR3 is 13 amino acids. Germline CDR1 and CDR2: KGHSH and LQKENI. The CDR3 loop is CASSPSSDYEQYF. The DNA of the CDR3 is TGTGCCAGCTCACCCTCTAGCGACTACGAGCAGTACTTC. The entire variable domain, with the rest obtained from reference TRBV18 and TRBJ2-7, is as follows: NAGVMQNPRHLVRRRGQEARLRCSPMKGHSHVYWYRQLPEEGLKFMVYLQKENIIDESGMPKERFSAEFPKEGPSILRIQQVVRGDSAAYFCASSPSSDYEQYFGPGTRLTVT.

This clone was counted a single time. This rearrangement joins TRBV2 to TRBJ1-4; 8 bases match TRBD1. The CDR3 spans 15 residues. After removal of 2 bases from V and 8 bases from J, the junction contained 7 bases not matched to a gene. Per germline, CDR1 SNHLY and CDR2 FYNNEI. The CDR3 coding sequence is TGTGCCAGCAGTGAATTGACAGGGGCCGGGGAAAAACTGTTTTTT. Encoded protein: CASSELTGAGEKLFF. Supplemented by reference TRBV2 and TRBJ1-4, the full variable domain reads EPEVTQTPSHQVTQMGQEVILRCVPISNHLYFYWYRQILGQKVEFLVSFYNNEISEKSEIFDDQFSVERPDGSNFTLKIRSTKLEDSAMYFCASSELTGAGEKLFFGSGTQLSVL.

V usage is TRBV18 and J usage is TRBJ1-5; D remains ambiguous. V lost 6 bases to trimming and J lost 5 bases, with 17 bases between them. The CDR3 covers 15 residues. Germline V lookup: CDR1 KGHSH, CDR2 LQKENI. CDR3 amino acids: CASSQSAGRDQPQHF. The CDR3 nucleotides read TGTGCCAGCTCGCAAAGCGCAGGCCGAGATCAGCCCCAGCATTTT.

The chain employs TRBV3-1 (or the pseudogene TRBV3-2) and TRBJ1-1; D remains ambiguous. Deletions cut 6 bases from V and 6 bases from J, with 11 bases between. Germline V gene lookup returns CDR1 LGHDT and CDR2 YNNKEL (reference sequence). CDR3 size: 12 residues. CDR3 protein: CASSLPSAEAFF. Written as DNA, the CDR3 is TGTGCCAGCAGTCTCCCTTCGGCTGAAGCTTTCTTT.

This clone was observed a handful of times. The CDR3 DNA reads as TGTGCCAGCAGTTTATCTCGCGGCAGCCCCAATTCACCCCTCCACTTT. Translation: CASSLSRGSPNSPLHF. The chain recombines TRBV27 with TRBJ1-6; D gene unclear. The germline V gene encodes CDR1 MNHEY and CDR2 SMNVEV (reference sequence). The CDR3 is 16 amino acids. Trimming shortened V by 0 bases and J by 7 bases, and 13 bases separated the two germline ends.

V gene TRBV28 combines with J gene TRBJ2-2; 9 bases align to TRBD1. There are 14 residues in the CDR3. From germline, CDR1 is MDHEN and CDR2 SYDVKM. The ends lost 5 bases at V and 5 bases at J; junction bases unmatched: 3. The CDR3 sequence: CASSPTGGTGELFF. In DNA form, the CDR3 reads TGTGCCAGCAGTCCGACAGGGGGGACCGGGGAGCTGTTTTTT.

This clone appeared once. This chain connects TRBV18 to TRBJ1-1; no clear D gene. Germline V gene data show CDR1 as KGHSH and CDR2 as LQKENI. The CDR3 has 13 amino acids. Trimming took 5 bases from V and 9 from J, leaving 16 bases between them. CDR3 in DNA: TGTGCCAGCTCAGAAAGGGAGGATTTACAAGCTTTCTTT. Its protein is CASSEREDLQAFF.

The V gene is TRBV21-1, the J gene TRBJ1-3. TRBV21-1 is shown as a pseudogene. The CDR3 extends over 14 amino acids. The CDR3 region has the DNA TGTGCCTATGCGGGGACAAGCTCTGGAAACACCATATATTTT. It specifies CAYAGTSSGNTIYF.

This clone appeared a few times. This rearrangement joins TRBV9 to TRBJ1-1; 8 nucleotides match TRBD1. This CDR3 spans 16 amino acids. The ends lost 0 bases at V and 4 bases at J; junction bases unmatched: 8. Germline CDR1 and CDR2: SGDLS and YYNGEE. The CDR3 DNA is TGTGCCAGCAGCGTAGGTGGACGGACAGGGCCCACTGAAGCTTTCTTT. Its protein product is CASSVGGRTGPTEAFF.

V and J are TRBV9 and TRBJ1-3; D is undetermined. There are 12 residues in the CDR3. Looked up from germline, CDR1 is SGDLS and CDR2 is YYNGEE. V lost 8 bases and J lost 9, with 15 bases in between. As DNA, the CDR3 is TGTGCCAGAGGACGAAGCCGGTTCACCATATATTTT. Residues: CARGRSRFTIYF.